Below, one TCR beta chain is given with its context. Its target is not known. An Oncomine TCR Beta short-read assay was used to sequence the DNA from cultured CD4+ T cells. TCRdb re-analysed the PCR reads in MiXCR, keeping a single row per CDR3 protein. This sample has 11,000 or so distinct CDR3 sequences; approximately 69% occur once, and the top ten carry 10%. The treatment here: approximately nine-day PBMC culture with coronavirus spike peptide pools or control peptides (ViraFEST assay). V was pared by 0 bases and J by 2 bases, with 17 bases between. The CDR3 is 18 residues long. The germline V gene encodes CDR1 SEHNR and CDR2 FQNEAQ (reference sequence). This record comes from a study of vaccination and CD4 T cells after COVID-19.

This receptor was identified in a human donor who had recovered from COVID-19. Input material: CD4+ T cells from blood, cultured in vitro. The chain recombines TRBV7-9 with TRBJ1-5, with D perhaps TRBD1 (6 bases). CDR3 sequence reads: CASSLAWGGAGGNQPQHF. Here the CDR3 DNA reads TGTGCCAGCAGCTTAGCTTGGGGGGGGGCTGGGGGCAATCAGCCCCAGCATTTT.